This TCR beta chain was recorded in a study of beta chain features in type 1 diabetes. Overall study results and limits: Individuals with type 1 diabetes displayed fewer insertions and more deletions at VDJ junctions. The similarity of naive, central memory and Treg TCRB repertoires appeared greater among patients than among healthy donors. Type 1 diabetes patients had TCRB CDR3s that were shorter (moderately but significantly so) in all four CD4+ subsets.

The V segment lost 4 bases and the J segment 1 base; nucleotides outside the gene matches: 1. The CDR3 is 15 residues long. Looked up from germline, CDR1 is MDHEN and CDR2 is SYDVKM. cDNA synthesis used the whole RNA isolate, giving expressed TCRB sequences. Assay used: immunoSEQ multiplex PCR; TCRdb lists only in-frame clones, some missing. Of hundreds of thousands of clones in the sample, around 8.5% were seen once. This clone was observed a handful of times. Its antigen remains unknown. V and J are TRBV28 and TRBJ2-2; 9 bases are shared with TRBD1. This receptor was obtained from a young man with type 1 diabetes. The sequencing sample was made of central memory CD4+ T cells from blood. CDR3 nucleotide sequence: TGTGCCAGCAGTTGGGACAGGGTGAACACCGGGGAGCTGTTTTTT. It translates to CASSWDRVNTGELFF.